This T cell receptor (beta chain) was captured in a study of cytomegalovirus exposure and HLA in healthy donors. 13 Jbeta primers and 60 Vbeta primers were used for the PCR. Clones were sequenced by immunoSEQ multiplex PCR, and TCRdb holds only the in-frame ones, with some missing. The sample lists about 110,000 clones; around four fifths were seen once. This CDR3 region has 14 residues. The V and J ends lost 8 bases and 0 bases respectively, with 11 bases between them. The V gene's germline CDR1 is SGHVS and CDR2 FQNEAQ. Sample: PBMCs. The chain links TRBV7-8 to TRBJ2-4; tentatively, D is TRBD1 (5 bases). The origin of this receptor is a woman aged 40 to 55 in good health and CMV-seropositive. CDR3 protein: CASGPRVAKNIQYF. The DNA of the CDR3 is TGTGCCAGCGGGCCCAGGGTAGCCAAAAACATTCAGTACTTC. The full variable domain, rest sourced from reference TRBV7-8 and TRBJ2-4, is GAGVSQSPRYKVAKRGQDVALRCDPISGHVSLFWYQQALGQGPEFLTYFQNEAQLDKSGLPSDRFFAERPEGSVSTLKIQRTQQEDSAVYLCASGPRVAKNIQYFGAGTRLSVL.